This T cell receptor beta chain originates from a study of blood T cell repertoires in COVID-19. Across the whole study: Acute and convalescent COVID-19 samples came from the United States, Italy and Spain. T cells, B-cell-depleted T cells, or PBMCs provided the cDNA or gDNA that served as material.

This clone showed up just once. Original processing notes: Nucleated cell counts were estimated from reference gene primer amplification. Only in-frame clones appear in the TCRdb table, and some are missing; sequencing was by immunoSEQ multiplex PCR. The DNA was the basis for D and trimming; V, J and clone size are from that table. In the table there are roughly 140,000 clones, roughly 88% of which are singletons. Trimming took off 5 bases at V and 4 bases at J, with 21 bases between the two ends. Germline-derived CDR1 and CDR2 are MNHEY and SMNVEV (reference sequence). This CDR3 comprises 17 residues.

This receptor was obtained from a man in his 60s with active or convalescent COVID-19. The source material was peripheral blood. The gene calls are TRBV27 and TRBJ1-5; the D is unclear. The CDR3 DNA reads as TGTGCCAGCAGTCCGGGGTCCATATCCTTAGGTAATCAGCCCCAGCATTTT. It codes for CASSPGSISLGNQPQHF.